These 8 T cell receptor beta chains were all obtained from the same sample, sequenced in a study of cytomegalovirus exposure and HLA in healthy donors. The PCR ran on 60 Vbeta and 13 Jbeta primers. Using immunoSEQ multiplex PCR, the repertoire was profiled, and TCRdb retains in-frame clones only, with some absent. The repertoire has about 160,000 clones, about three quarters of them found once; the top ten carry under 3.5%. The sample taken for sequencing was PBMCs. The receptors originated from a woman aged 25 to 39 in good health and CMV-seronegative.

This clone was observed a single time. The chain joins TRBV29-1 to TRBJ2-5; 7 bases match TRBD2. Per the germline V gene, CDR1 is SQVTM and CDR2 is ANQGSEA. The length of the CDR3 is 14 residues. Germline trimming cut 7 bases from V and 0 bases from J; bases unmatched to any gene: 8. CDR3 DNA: TGCAGCGCCCATAGCGGGCTGTACCAAGAGACCCAGTACTTC. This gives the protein CSAHSGLYQETQYF.

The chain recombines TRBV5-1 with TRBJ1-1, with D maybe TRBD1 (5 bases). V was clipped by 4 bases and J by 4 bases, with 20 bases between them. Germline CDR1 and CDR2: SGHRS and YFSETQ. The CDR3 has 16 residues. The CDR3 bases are TGCGCCAGCAGCAAAAACCGGGACCCGGGGGGCACTGAAGCTTTCTTT. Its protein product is CASSKNRDPGGTEAFF.

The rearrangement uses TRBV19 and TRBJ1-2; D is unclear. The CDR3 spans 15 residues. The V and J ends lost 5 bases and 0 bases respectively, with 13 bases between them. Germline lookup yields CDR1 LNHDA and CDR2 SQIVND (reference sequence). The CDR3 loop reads CASSLTVNANYGYTF. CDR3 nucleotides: TGTGCCAGTAGTCTAACAGTTAACGCTAACTATGGCTACACCTTC.

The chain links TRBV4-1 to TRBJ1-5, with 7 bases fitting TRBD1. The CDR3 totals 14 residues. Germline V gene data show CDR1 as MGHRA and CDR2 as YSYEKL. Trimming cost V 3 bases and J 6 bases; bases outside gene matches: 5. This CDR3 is CASSQGQLGQPQHF. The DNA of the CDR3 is TGCGCCAGCAGCCAGGGACAGCTTGGTCAGCCCCAGCATTTT.

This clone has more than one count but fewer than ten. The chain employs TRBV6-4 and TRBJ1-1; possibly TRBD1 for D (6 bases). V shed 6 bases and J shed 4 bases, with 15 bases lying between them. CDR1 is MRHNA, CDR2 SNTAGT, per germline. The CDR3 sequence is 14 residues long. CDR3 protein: CASRGQNEATEAFF. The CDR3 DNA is TGTGCCAGCAGAGGACAGAATGAGGCCACTGAAGCTTTCTTT.

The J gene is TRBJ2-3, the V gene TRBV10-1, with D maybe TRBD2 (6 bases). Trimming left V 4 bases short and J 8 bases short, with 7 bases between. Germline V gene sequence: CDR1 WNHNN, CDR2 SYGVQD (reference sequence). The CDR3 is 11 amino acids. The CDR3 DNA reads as TGCGCCAGCAGTGTGGGGGGTACGCAGTATTTT. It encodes CASSVGGTQYF.

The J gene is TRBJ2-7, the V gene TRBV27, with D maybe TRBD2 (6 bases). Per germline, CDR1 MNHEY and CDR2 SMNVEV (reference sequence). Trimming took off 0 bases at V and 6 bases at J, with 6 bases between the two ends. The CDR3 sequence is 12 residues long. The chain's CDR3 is CASSLSGGEQYF. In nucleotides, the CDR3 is TGTGCCAGCAGTTTATCGGGGGGCGAGCAGTACTTC.

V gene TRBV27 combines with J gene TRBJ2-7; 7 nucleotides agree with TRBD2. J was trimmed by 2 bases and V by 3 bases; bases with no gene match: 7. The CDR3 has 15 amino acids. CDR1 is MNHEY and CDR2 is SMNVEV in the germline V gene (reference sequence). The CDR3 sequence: CASSLGEGRTYEQYF. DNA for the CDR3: TGTGCCAGCAGTTTGGGGGAGGGGCGCACCTACGAGCAGTACTTC.